This T cell receptor beta chain was retrieved from a study of T-cell reconstitution after alpha-beta-depleted transplantation in children. This CDR3 has 12 residues. In germline, CDR1 is GTSNPN, CDR2 SVGIG (reference sequence). The authors prepared the TCRbeta library with unique molecular identifiers. TCRdb ran MiXCR on the PCR reads and lists one entry per CDR3 protein. The data contain more than 400,000 distinct CDR3 sequences, roughly 43% of them singletons. The sequencing used PBMCs, collected before TCRalphabeta/CD19-depleted stem cell transplant. This chain uses TRBV30 with TRBJ2-7, with D possibly being TRBD2 (5 bases). The sequence came from a girl aged 2-15 years with aplastic anemia, due to receive a stem cell transplant. The CDR3 region is CALGRGAYEQYF. The CDR3 nucleotides read TGTGCTCTAGGCCGGGGTGCCTACGAGCAGTACTTC. Together with reference TRBV30 and TRBJ2-7, the CDR3 gives the full variable domain: SQTIHQWPATLVQPVGSPLSLECTVEGTSNPNLYWYRQAAGRGLQLLFYSVGIGQISSEVPQNLSASRPQDRQFILSSKKLLLSDSGFYLCALGRGAYEQYFGPGTRLTVT.